This T cell receptor beta chain was obtained from a study of blood T cell repertoires in COVID-19. Study summary: Samples of COVID-19 (acute and convalescent) were obtained from the United States, Italy and Spain. Nucleic acid was either cDNA or gDNA, and it came from T cells, B-cell-depleted T cells, or PBMCs.

The germline V gene encodes CDR1 SGDLS and CDR2 YYNGEE. Unmatched junction bases numbered 9, after V lost 1 base and J lost 5 bases. The CDR3 is 17 amino acids. In the source study's methods: Counts of nucleated cells, estimated from reference gene primer amplification, were obtained. This table comes from immunoSEQ multiplex PCR, and its TCRdb copy is limited to in-frame clones, with some not included. V and J calls and clone size come straight from that table; D and trimming were deduced from the DNA. This sample yields 150,000 to 200,000 clones, of which 70% to 85% are seen a single time; roughly 5% belongs to the top ten.

This TCR was sampled from a woman aged 25 to 45 with acute or convalescent COVID-19. Sample: peripheral blood. V usage is TRBV9 and J usage is TRBJ2-2; 9 nucleotides agree with TRBD2. The CDR3 here is CASSVRVSGSGTGELFF. The CDR3 bases are TGTGCCAGCAGCGTACGTGTTAGCGGGAGTGGTACCGGGGAGCTGTTTTTT.